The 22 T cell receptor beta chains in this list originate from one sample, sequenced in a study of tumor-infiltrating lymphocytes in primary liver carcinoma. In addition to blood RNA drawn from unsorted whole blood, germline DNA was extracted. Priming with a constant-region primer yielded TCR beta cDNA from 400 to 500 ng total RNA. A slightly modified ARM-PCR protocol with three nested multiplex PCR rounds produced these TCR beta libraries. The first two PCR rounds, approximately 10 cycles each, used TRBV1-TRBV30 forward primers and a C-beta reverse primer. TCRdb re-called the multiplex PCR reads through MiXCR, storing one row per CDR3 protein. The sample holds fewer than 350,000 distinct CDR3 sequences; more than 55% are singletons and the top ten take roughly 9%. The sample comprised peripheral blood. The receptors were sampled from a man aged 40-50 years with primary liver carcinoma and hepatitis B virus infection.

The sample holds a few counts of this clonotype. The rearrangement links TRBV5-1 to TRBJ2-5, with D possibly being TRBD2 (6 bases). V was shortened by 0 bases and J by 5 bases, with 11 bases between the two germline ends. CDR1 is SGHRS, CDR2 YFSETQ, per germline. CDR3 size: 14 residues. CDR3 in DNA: TGCGCCAGCAGCTTGGCCGATGGGGGGGAGACCCAGTACTTC. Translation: CASSLADGGETQYF.

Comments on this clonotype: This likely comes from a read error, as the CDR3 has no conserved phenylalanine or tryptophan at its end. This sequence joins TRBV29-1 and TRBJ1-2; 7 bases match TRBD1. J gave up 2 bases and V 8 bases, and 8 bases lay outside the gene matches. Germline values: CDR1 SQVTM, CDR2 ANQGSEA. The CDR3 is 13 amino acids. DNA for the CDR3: TGCAGCACCACCGAGACAGGGAACTATGGCTACACCTTA. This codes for CSTTETGNYGYTL.

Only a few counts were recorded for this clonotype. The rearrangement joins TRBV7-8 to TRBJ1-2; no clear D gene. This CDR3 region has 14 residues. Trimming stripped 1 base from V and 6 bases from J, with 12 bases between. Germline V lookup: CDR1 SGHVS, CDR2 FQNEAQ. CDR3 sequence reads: CASSLVASQHGYTF. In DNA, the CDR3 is TGTGCCAGCAGCTTAGTAGCCAGCCAACATGGCTACACCTTC.

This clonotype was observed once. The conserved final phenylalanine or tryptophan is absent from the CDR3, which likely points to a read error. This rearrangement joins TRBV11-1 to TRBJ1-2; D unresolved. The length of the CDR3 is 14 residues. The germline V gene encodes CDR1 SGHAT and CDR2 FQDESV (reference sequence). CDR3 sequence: CASGFKGFGYGYTL. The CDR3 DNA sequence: TGTGCCAGCGGCTTCAAGGGATTTGGCTATGGCTACACCTTA.

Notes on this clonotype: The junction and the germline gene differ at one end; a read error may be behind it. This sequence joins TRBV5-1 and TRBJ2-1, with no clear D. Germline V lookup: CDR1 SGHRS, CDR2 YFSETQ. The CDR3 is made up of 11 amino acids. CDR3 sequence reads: CASSFGNEHFF. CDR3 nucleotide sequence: TGCGCCAGCAGCTTTGGCAATGAGCACTTCTTC.

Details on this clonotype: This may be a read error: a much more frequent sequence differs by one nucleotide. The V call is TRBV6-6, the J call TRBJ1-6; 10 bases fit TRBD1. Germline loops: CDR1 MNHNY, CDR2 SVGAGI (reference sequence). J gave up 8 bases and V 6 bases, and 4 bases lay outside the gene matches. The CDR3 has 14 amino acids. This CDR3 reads CASRGTGVYSPLHF. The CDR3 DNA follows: TGTGCCAGCAGGGGGACAGGGGTTTATTCACCCCTCCACTTT.

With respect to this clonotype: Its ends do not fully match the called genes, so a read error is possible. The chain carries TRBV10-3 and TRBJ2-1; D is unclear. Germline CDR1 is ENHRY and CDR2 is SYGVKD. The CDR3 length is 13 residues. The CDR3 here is CAVSHQYANERFF. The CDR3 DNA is TGTGCCGTCAGCCACCAGTACGCGAATGAGCGGTTCTTC.

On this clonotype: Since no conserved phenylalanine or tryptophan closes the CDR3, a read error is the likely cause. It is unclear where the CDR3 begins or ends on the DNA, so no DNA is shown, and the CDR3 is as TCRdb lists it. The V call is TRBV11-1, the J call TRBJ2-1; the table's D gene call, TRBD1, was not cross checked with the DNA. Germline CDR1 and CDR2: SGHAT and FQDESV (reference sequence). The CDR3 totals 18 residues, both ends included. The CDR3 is CASSLLAGADRSYNEQLL.

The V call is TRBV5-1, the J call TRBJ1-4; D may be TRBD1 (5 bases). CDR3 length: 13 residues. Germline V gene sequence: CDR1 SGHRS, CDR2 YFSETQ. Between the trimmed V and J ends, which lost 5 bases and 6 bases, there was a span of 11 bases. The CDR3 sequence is CASSIGQDEKLFF. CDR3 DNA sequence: TGCGCCAGCAGTATAGGACAAGATGAAAAACTGTTTTTT.

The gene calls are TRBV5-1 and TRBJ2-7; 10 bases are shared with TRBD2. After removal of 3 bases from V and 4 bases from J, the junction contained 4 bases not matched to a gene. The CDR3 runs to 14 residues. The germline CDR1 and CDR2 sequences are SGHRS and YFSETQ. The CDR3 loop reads CASSSGTSVYEQYF. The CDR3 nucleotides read TGCGCCAGCAGCTCGGGGACTAGCGTGTACGAGCAGTACTTC.

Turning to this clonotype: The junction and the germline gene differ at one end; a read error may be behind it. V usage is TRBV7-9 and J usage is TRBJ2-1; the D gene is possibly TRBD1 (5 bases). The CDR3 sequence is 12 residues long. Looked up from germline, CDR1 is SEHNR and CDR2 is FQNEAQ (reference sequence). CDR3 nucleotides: TGTGCCAGCAGCTTTGAGGACAATGAGCAGCTCTTC. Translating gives CASSFEDNEQLF.

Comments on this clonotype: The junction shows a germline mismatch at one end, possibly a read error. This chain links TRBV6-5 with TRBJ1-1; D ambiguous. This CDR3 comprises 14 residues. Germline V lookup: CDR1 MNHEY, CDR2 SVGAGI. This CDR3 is CASSYLREITEASF. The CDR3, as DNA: TGTGCCAGCAGTTACCTCCGAGAGATCACTGAAGCTTCATTT.

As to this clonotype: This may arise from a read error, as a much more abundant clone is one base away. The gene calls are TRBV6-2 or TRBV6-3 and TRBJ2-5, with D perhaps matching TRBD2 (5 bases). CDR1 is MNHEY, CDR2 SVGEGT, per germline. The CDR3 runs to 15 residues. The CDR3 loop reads CASSYSGKLQKTQYF. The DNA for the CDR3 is TGTGCCAGCAGTTACTCCGGGAAACTCCAAAAGACCCAGTACTTC.

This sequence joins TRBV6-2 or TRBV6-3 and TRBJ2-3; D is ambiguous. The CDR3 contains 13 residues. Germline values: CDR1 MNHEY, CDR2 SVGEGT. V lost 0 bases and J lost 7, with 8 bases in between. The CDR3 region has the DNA TGTGCCAGCAGTTACTCAGGTTACAATACGCAGTATTTT. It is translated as CASSYSGYNTQYF.

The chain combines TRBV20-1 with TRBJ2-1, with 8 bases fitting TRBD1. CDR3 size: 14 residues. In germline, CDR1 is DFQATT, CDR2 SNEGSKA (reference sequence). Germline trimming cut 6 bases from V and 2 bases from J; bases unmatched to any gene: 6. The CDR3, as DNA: TGCAGTGCCCCGGACAGGGTAGCCTACAATGAGCAGTTCTTC. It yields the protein CSAPDRVAYNEQFF.

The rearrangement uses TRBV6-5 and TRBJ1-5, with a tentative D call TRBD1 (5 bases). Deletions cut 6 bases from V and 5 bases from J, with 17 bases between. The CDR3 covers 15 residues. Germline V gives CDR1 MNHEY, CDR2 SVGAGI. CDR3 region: CASSPAIGAHQPQHF. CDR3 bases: TGTGCCAGCAGCCCAGCTATTGGGGCCCATCAGCCCCAGCATTTT.

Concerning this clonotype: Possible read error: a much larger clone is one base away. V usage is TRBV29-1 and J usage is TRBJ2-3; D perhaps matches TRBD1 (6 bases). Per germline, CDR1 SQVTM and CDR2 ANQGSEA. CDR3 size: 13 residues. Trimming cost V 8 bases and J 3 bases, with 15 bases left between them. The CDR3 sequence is CSSRTARTDTQYF. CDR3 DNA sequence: TGCAGCTCTCGGACAGCTAGGACAGATACGCAGTATTTT.

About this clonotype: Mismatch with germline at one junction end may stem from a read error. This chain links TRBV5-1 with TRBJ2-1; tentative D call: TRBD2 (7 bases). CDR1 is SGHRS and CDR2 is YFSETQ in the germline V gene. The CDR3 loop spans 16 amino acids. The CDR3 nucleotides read TGCACCAGCAGCTTGGAGGGGGGGGCAAATAACAATGAGCAGTTCTTC. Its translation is CTSSLEGGANNNEQFF.

CDR3 in amino acids: CAISGEGWGKNIQYF. The CDR3 bases are TGTGCCATCAGTGGGGAGGGTTGGGGCAAAAACATTCAGTACTTC. The V and J genes are TRBV10-3 and TRBJ2-4; 7 nucleotides agree with TRBD2. Germline CDR1 reads ENHRY; CDR2 reads SYGVKD. The CDR3 totals 15 residues. Trimming removed 4 bases from V and 3 bases from J; junction bases left unmatched: 6.

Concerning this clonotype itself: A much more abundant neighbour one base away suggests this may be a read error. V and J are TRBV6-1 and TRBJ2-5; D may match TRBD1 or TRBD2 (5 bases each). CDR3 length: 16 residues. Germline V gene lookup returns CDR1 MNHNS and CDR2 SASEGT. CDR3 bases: TGTGCCCGCAGTGAAAATGGATTGGGGCGAGGGGAGACCCAGTACTTC. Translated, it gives CARSENGLGRGETQYF.

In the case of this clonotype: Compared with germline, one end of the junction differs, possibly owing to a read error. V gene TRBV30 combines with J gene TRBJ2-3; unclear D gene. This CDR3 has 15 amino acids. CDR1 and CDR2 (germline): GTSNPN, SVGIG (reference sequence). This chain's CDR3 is CAWCVSLDLTDTQYF. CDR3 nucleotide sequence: TGTGCCTGGTGTGTATCCCTAGATCTCACAGATACGCAGTATTTT.

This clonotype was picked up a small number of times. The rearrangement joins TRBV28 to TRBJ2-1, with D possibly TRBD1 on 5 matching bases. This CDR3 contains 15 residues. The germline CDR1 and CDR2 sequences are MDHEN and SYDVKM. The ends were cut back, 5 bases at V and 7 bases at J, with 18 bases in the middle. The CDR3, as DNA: TGTGCCAGCAGTCCCGGACATCCTATAGGAAATGAGCAGTTCTTC. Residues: CASSPGHPIGNEQFF.